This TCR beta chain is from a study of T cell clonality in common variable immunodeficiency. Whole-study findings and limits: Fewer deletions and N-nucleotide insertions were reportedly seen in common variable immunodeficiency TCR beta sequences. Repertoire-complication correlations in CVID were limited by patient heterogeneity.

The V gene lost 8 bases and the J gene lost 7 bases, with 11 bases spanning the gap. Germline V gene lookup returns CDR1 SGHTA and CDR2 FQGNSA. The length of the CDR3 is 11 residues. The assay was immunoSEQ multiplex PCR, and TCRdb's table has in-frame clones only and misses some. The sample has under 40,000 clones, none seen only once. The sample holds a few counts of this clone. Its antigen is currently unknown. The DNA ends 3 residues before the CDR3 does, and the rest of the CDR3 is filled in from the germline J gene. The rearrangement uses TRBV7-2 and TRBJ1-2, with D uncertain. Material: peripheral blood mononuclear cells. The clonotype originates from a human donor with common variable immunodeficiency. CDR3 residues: CASGQLTGYTF. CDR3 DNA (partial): TGTGCCAGCGGGCAACTCACTGGC.